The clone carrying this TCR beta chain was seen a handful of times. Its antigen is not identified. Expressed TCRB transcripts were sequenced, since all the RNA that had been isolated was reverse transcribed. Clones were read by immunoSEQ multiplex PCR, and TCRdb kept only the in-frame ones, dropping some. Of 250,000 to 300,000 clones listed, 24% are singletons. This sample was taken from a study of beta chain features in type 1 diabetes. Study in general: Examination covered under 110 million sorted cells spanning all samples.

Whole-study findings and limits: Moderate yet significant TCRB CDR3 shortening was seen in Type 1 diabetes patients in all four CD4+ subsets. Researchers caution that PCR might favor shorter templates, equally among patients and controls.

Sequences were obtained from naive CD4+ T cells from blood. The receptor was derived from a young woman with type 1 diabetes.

In DNA, the CDR3 is TGTGCCAGTAGCCTGGGCCCTCAAGAGACCCAGTACTTC. It yields the protein CASSLGPQETQYF. The chain is built from TRBV19 and TRBJ2-5; D gene unclear. Per the germline V gene, CDR1 is LNHDA and CDR2 is SQIVND (reference sequence). The V end lost 6 bases, the J end lost 2 bases, and 10 bases lay between the germline ends. CDR3 length: 13 residues.